The 26 T cell receptor beta chains below come from one sample, sequenced in a study of glioma-infiltrating T cells. Using RNA template, CDR3s of TCR alpha and beta were amplified with iRepertoire arm-PCR. TCRdb reprocessed the multiplex PCR reads with MiXCR, giving one entry per CDR3 protein. Counted here are 300,000 to 450,000 distinct CDR3 sequences, 41% occurring once; the ten biggest clones make up 12%. Sequences were obtained from glioma tissue, nonneoplastic brain tissue, or PBMCs (not recorded which). Receptors were obtained from a human donor with low-grade glioma or glioblastoma, undergoing nonglioma brain surgery, or in good health (not recorded which).

This clonotype showed up just a few times. The chain is built from TRBV10-3 and TRBJ2-3; D unclear. Per germline, CDR1 ENHRY and CDR2 SYGVKD. This CDR3 comprises 12 residues. V was cut by 6 bases and J by 2 bases, with 6 bases left in between. CDR3 loop: CAIRNSTDTQYF. DNA of the CDR3: TGTGCCATCAGGAACTCCACAGATACGCAGTATTTT.

Points on this clonotype: An end of the junction does not agree with germline; a read error may underlie this. The J gene is TRBJ2-1, the V gene TRBV2, with 9 bases that match TRBD2. Germline values: CDR1 SNHLY, CDR2 FYNNEI. The CDR3 extends over 15 amino acids. The CDR3 sequence is CASMSNSGSYYEQFF. The CDR3 DNA is TGTGCCAGCATGAGTAATAGCGGGAGCTACTATGAGCAGTTCTTC.

V and J are TRBV6-1 and TRBJ2-3; 9 bases fit TRBD1. This CDR3 contains 16 residues. CDR1 is MNHNS and CDR2 is SASEGT in the germline V gene. The trim removed 2 bases at V and 4 bases at J, leaving 7 bases unmatched. The CDR3 protein is CASSEFTGGTADTQYF. In DNA form, the CDR3 reads TGTGCCAGCAGTGAATTTACAGGGGGCACGGCAGATACGCAGTATTTT.

J is TRBJ2-7 and V is TRBV6-1, with D perhaps TRBD2 (5 bases). Looked up from germline, CDR1 is MNHNS and CDR2 is SASEGT. CDR3 length: 11 amino acids. The V gene lost 11 bases and the J gene lost 11 bases, with 19 bases spanning the gap. CDR3 in DNA: TGTGCCCCCCTGCCGGAGGCTCTGGAGTACTTC. Translating it yields CAPLPEALEYF.

The chain links TRBV2 to TRBJ1-5; TRBD1 might be the D (5 bases). The germline V gene has CDR1 SNHLY and CDR2 FYNNEI. Deletions cut 3 bases from V and 3 bases from J, with 9 bases between. CDR3 length: 14 residues. The CDR3 coding sequence is TGTGCCAGCAGTGACAGGGCCTTCAATCAGCCCCAGCATTTT. This sequence encodes CASSDRAFNQPQHF.

This clonotype has more than one count but fewer than ten. The CDR3 region has the DNA TGCAGTGCTAGGGCAGGGGTCAATGAGCAGTTCTTC. Its protein product is CSARAGVNEQFF. The chain links TRBV20-1 to TRBJ2-1; perhaps TRBD1 as D (6 bases). V was clipped by 3 bases and J by 6 bases, with 9 bases between them. The germline V gene encodes CDR1 DFQATT and CDR2 SNEGSKA (reference sequence). This CDR3 is 12 amino acids long.

In the case of this clonotype: Possible read error: a much larger clone is one base away. The rearrangement uses TRBV2 and TRBJ2-5, with D unclear. Looked up from germline, CDR1 is SNHLY and CDR2 is FYNNEI. The CDR3 length is 11 residues. The V end lost 6 bases, the J end lost 0 bases, and 2 bases lay between the germline ends. Written as DNA, the CDR3 is TGTGCCAGCAGGTACCAAGAGACCCAGTACTTC. Amino acid sequence: CASRYQETQYF.

Concerning this clonotype: This clone may be a read error of a much larger clone one base away. The genes are TRBV6-2 or TRBV6-3 and TRBJ2-7; D might be TRBD2 (6 bases). The CDR3 is 13 residues long. In germline, CDR1 is MNHEY, CDR2 SVGEGT. The germline V and J ends were trimmed by 7 bases and 3 bases, with 13 bases remaining between them. CDR3 nucleotide sequence: TGTGCCAGCACCTACGTGACTAGCTACGAGCAGTACTTC. The encoded protein is CASTYVTSYEQYF.

This clonotype was picked up a small number of times. The chain combines TRBV28 with TRBJ1-2, with 9 nucleotides matching TRBD1. After removal of 11 bases from V and 7 bases from J, the junction contained 8 bases not matched to a gene. Germline-derived CDR1 and CDR2 are MDHEN and SYDVKM. The CDR3 is 12 amino acids. The CDR3 spells CAGGTGLIGYTF. The CDR3 DNA reads TGTGCCGGTGGGACAGGGCTTATTGGCTACACCTTC.

About this clonotype itself: The junction departs from germline at one end; a sequencing error may be responsible. V is TRBV20-1 and J is TRBJ2-3; 9 bases align to TRBD2. In germline, CDR1 is DFQATT, CDR2 SNEGSKA (reference sequence). The CDR3 is 14 amino acids. The CDR3 loop reads CSALTSGSTGTQYF. CDR3 coding DNA: TGCAGTGCCCTGACTAGCGGTAGCACAGGTACGCAGTATTTT.

Comment on this clonotype: It may be a read error: a sequence one base away is much more abundant. The conserved phenylalanine or tryptophan is not found at the CDR3 terminus, so this likely reflects a read error. The chain is built from TRBV27 and TRBJ2-7; D is unresolved. Trimming took off 6 bases at V and 1 base at J, with 16 bases between the two ends. This CDR3 contains 15 residues. Looked up from germline, CDR1 is MNHEY and CDR2 is SMNVEV (reference sequence). The DNA of the CDR3 is TGTGCCAGCAGGCAAGGGTCTATGATATCCTACGAGCAGTACCTC. Translation: CASRQGSMISYEQYL.

The rearrangement uses TRBV28 and TRBJ2-7; D may be TRBD1 (5 bases). V dropped 6 bases and J dropped 6 bases, with 18 bases sitting between them. The length of the CDR3 is 14 residues. Germline lookup yields CDR1 MDHEN and CDR2 SYDVKM. CDR3 protein: CASRDRAGYVEQYF. CDR3 DNA: TGTGCCAGCAGGGATCGGGCAGGGTACGTCGAGCAGTACTTC.

This clonotype has ten or more counts. The V and J genes are TRBV20-1 and TRBJ2-3, with a weak D call TRBD2 (6 bases). Germline CDR1 and CDR2: DFQATT and SNEGSKA (reference sequence). CDR3 length: 13 residues. V lost 3 bases and J 3 bases, leaving 10 bases between the germline ends. CDR3 sequence (DNA): TGCAGTGCTAGCGGGAGTGCGACAGATACGCAGTATTTT. Amino acids: CSASGSATDTQYF.

J is TRBJ2-1 and V is TRBV10-3; D tentatively reads TRBD1 or TRBD2 (5 bases each). Germline V gene sequence: CDR1 ENHRY, CDR2 SYGVKD. CDR3 length: 15 residues. V lost 0 bases to trimming and J lost 3 bases, with 9 bases between them. As DNA, the CDR3 is TGTGCCATCAGTGAGTCTAGAGGGGACTACAATGAGCAGTTCTTC. Translation: CAISESRGDYNEQFF.

On this clonotype: Germline and junction disagree at one end, which may indicate a read error. This CDR3 is CASSYSGINEELFF. The CDR3 DNA is TGTGCCAGCAGTTACTCCGGAATAAATGAAGAACTGTTTTTT. The chain uses TRBV6-9 and TRBJ1-4; D gene unclear. The CDR3 length is 14 residues. Germline V gives CDR1 MNHGY, CDR2 SVAAGI.

This chain uses TRBV15 with TRBJ1-1; D unclear. This CDR3 comprises 15 residues. Germline V CDR1 and CDR2: LNHNV, YYDKDF (reference sequence). V was clipped by 10 bases and J by 6 bases, with 24 bases between them. In DNA form, the CDR3 reads TGTGCCAGCAGGTATCCTCAGCGTGGGGAAGCTGAAGCTTTCTTT. This gives the protein CASRYPQRGEAEAFF.

The chain employs TRBV3-1 and TRBJ2-1; D is uncertain. Trimming left V 2 bases short and J 3 bases short, with 5 bases between. Germline V gives CDR1 LGHDT, CDR2 YNNKEL (reference sequence). The CDR3 consists of 13 residues. CDR3 loop: CASSQMIYNEQFF. The DNA of the CDR3 is TGTGCCAGCAGCCAAATGATCTACAATGAGCAGTTCTTC.

This chain uses TRBV15 with TRBJ1-5; 9 bases align to TRBD1. V trimming: 7 bases; J trimming: 11 bases; junction bases outside the gene matches: 12. The CDR3 consists of 14 residues. Germline-derived CDR1 and CDR2 are LNHNV and YYDKDF (reference sequence). CDR3 coding DNA: TGTGCCACCAAGGTAGACAGGGGGGCTATGGCCCAGCATTTT. Translated, it gives CATKVDRGAMAQHF.

This chain uses TRBV20-1 with TRBJ2-2, with 8 bases lining up with TRBD1. The V segment lost 6 bases and the J segment 5 bases; nucleotides outside the gene matches: 17. The germline CDR1 and CDR2 sequences are DFQATT and SNEGSKA (reference sequence). The CDR3 is 17 residues long. The CDR3 is CSAWYRTGRSLTGELFF. Written as DNA, the CDR3 is TGCAGTGCGTGGTATAGGACAGGGCGATCACTAACCGGGGAGCTGTTTTTT.

In its sample, this clonotype was seen a few times. This chain links TRBV28 with TRBJ2-7; TRBD2 aligns across 16 bases. Germline V gene data show CDR1 as MDHEN and CDR2 as SYDVKM. The V gene end was trimmed by 5 bases and the J gene end by 7 bases; junction bases not matched to a gene: 8. This CDR3 contains 16 residues. In nucleotides, the CDR3 is TGTGCCAGCAGTCCCGGGACTAGCGGGAGGGCCAAGGAGCAGTACTTC. Amino acids: CASSPGTSGRAKEQYF.

In DNA form, the CDR3 reads TGTGCCAGCAGTTACCCCTCTATAGCGGGGTACAATGAGCAGTTCTTC. Its protein is CASSYPSIAGYNEQFF. The chain combines TRBV6-6 with TRBJ2-1; TRBD2 matches at 8 bases. The germline V gene has CDR1 MNHNY and CDR2 SVGAGI (reference sequence). This CDR3 has 16 residues. V was pared by 2 bases and J by 4 bases, with 7 bases of the junction left unmatched.

This sequence joins TRBV28 and TRBJ1-2; D unresolved. Trimming stripped 5 bases from V and 8 bases from J, with 24 bases between. Germline loops: CDR1 MDHEN, CDR2 SYDVKM. The CDR3 sequence is 16 residues long. In nucleotides, the CDR3 is TGTGCCAGCAGTCCCCAAGGGAGCTCGGTCGTGGGAGGCTACACCTTC. Residues: CASSPQGSSVVGGYTF.

This clonotype was picked up one time. This sequence may be a read error, since a much larger clone differs from it by one base. The V gene is TRBV15, the J gene TRBJ1-2; no definite D call. This CDR3 has 13 amino acids. In germline, CDR1 is LNHNV, CDR2 YYDKDF (reference sequence). The V end was cut by 2 bases, the J end by 6 bases, with 10 bases between. The CDR3 DNA reads TGTGCCACCAGCAGAAGACCCGGGGATGGCTACACCTTC. Encoded protein: CATSRRPGDGYTF.

The chain recombines TRBV7-6 with TRBJ1-2; D ambiguous. The V and J ends lost 2 bases and 0 bases respectively, with 10 bases between them. The CDR3 is 15 amino acids. Germline assignment: CDR1 SGHVS and CDR2 FNYEAQ. The CDR3 loop reads CASSLYQESNYGYTF. Here the CDR3 DNA reads TGTGCCAGCAGCTTATACCAGGAATCTAACTATGGCTACACCTTC.

This chain uses TRBV5-1 with TRBJ2-1; 8 bases map to TRBD1. The DNA end favors TRBJ2-7, so the J call may be wrong. Per the germline V gene, CDR1 is SGHRS and CDR2 is YFSETQ. The CDR3 is made up of 17 amino acids. The CDR3 spells CASSLIYRGAQFYEQYF. In nucleotides, the CDR3 is TGCGCCAGCAGCTTGATCTACAGGGGGGCCCAGTTCTACGAGCAGTACTTC.

For this clonotype: This clone may be a read error of a much larger clone one base away. The genes are TRBV27 and TRBJ2-5, with D tentatively TRBD1 (6 bases). V was cut by 5 bases and J by 5 bases, with 15 bases left in between. Germline V CDR1 and CDR2: MNHEY, SMNVEV (reference sequence). The CDR3 has 14 residues. The CDR3 nucleotides are TGTGCCAGCAGTCCTAAGGACAGTTTGGAGACCCAGTACTTC. Its translation: CASSPKDSLETQYF.